Given below is one T cell receptor (beta chain) in context. This record belongs to a study of blood T cell repertoires in COVID-19. Study-wide context: In each case, the material was cDNA or gDNA derived from T cells, B-cell-depleted T cells, or PBMCs.

The data were produced by immunoSEQ multiplex PCR, yet TCRdb's version contains in-frame clones alone and is incomplete. The sample lists more than 300,000 clones, roughly 89% occurring once. This CDR3 has 13 residues. Deletions cut 6 bases from V and 1 base from J, with 9 bases between. Germline lookup yields CDR1 MNHEY and CDR2 SVGAGI. The rearrangement uses TRBV6-5 and TRBJ1-1; unclear D gene. This TCR came from a woman between 25 and 40 years old who had recovered from COVID-19. The sample consisted of PBMCs or T cells enriched from blood (not recorded which). CDR3 amino acids: CASSRSGNTEAFF. The CDR3, as DNA: TGTGCCAGCAGCCGTTCGGGGAACACTGAAGCTTTCTTT.